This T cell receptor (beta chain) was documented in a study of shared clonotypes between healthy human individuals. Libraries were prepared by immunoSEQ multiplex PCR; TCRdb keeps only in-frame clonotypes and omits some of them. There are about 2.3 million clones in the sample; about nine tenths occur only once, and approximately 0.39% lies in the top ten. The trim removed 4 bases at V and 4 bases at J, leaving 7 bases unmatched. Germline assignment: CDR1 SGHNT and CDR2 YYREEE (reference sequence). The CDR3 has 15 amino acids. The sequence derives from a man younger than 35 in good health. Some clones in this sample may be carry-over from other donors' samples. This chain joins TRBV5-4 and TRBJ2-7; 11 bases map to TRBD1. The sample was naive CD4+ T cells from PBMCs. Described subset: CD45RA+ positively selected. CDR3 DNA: TGTGCCAGCAGCAAACTGGACAGGGGGCTATACGAGCAGTACTTC. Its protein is CASSKLDRGLYEQYF.